The sequence of this TCR beta chain was determined in a study of blood T cells in healthy people across ages (dated by TCRdb to about 2015). In the study overall: In model experiments, roughly one uniquely barcoded TCR beta cDNA molecule per two T cells was captured by template switching. Age-related changes in TCR beta repertoire diversity were measured in the study by deep sequencing normalized with unique cDNA molecular identifiers. Donors were grouped into four age groups: young (average approximately 15 years), middle-aged (under 40), aged (around 60) and long-lived (about 89). Donors of different ages were randomly distributed across sequencing lanes to avoid experimental bias. Using the same blood draw, the study looked at two additional independent replicas of 1 million unique cDNA reads for two donors, one aged 18 to 30 and the other aged 80 or older. Study-wide conclusions, independent of this receptor: As age increased, observed TCR beta diversity per million T cells dropped in a roughly linear way, and a significant reduction was already evident by age about 40. There was a strong correlation between observed TCR beta diversity and the percentage of naive T cells measured by flow cytometry. Because profiling used bulk unsorted PBMCs, naive and antigen-experienced compartments could not be compared conclusively. Compared with the aged group, the long-lived group had more naive CD4+ T cells, fewer expanded clones and increased TCR diversity, a pattern suggesting age selection. Estimates of total diversity based on one million sequenced T cells were regarded as lower bounds and as underestimates. Donor CMV infection status was unknown, potentially confounding age-related changes in expanded clonotypes.

The 35 to 40 donors, aged about 6 to 95 years, were systemically healthy Caucasian individuals from Russia. Around 9.8 milliliters of peripheral blood were collected from each donor into EDTA-treated Vacutainer tubes. Ficoll-Paque density-gradient centrifugation was used to isolate PBMCs, with at least 6.5 million obtained per sample. Trizol reagent was used to extract total RNA from the PBMCs, yielding at least 6 micrograms per sample. For every donor, flow cytometry on a PBMC aliquot measured the percentage of naive CD45RAhigh/CD27high T cells. From its cysteine to its phenylalanine, the CDR3 spans 15 amino acids. The CDR3 DNA has 45 bases and is translated from base 1. At the junction V is shortened by 8 bases and J by 8 bases, with 21 bases in between. CDR1 and CDR2, per the germline V gene, are SNHLY and FYNNEI. This clonotype was observed a few times. Its binding antigen is unknown. Base quality data are lacking; no much larger clone is found one base away.

Library method: 5' RACE. The reads were generated on an Illumina HiSeq 2500. A second roughly 7 to 11 cycle PCR used a sample-barcoded 5' primer and a J-beta primer mix. A unique molecular identifier was introduced onto each TCR beta cDNA molecule by a template-switch 5' adaptor carrying 12 random nucleotides. Each sample yielded at least 3 million CDR3-containing paired-end reads. First-strand cDNA synthesis was performed from all RNA using the Mint cDNA synthesis kit, with priming by a TRBC-specific oligonucleotide. Following uracil-DNA glycosylase treatment, a first 18-cycle PCR with universal primers M1SS and BC2_uni_R was performed on all cDNA. The source study handled its data this way. For normalization, 1 million high-quality reads were randomly selected from each sample, with every read carrying a distinct molecular identifier. Instead of being binned into consensus sequences, reads with shared molecular identifiers were discarded. MiTCR, set to a Q25 quality threshold and the strictest error-elimination algorithm, was used for CDR3 identification, clonotype clustering and error correction. A nonparametric unseen species model with Euler transformation was used to estimate lower-bound total TCR beta diversity. TCRdb's own reprocessing of the public reads used fastp at Q25 and MiXCR and kept productive beta chains. Each entry is one CDR3 protein sequence, shown with its most common DNA and genes. These V and J calls rely on TCRdb rather than the paper's analysis. In this sample the table shows 1.5 million to 2 million distinct CDR3 sequences, about 30% of which occur a single time. Together, the top ten hold about 7.7% of the sample.

Recombination connected TRBV2 to TRBJ1-4, and TRBD1 may be the D gene, going by 5 matching bases. Sequencing input: blood. The sequence came from a woman aged 25 to 45 in good health. The DNA sequence is TGTGCCAGCTCGTCGGGGCGGGGGAATTCGGAAAAACTGTTTTTT. Its amino acids are CASSSGRGNSEKLFF.